This T cell receptor beta chain was sequenced during a study of Ad26.COV2.S vaccination and SARS-CoV-2 variants. At the level of the study: Dosing was one shot or two shots 56 days apart.

Treatment noted: 15 to 20 received Ad26.COV2.S at low or high dose, single or two shots; roughly five received placebo; per-sample allocation not given. After the first vaccine or placebo injection, samples were drawn on day 63. Aged 18-55 years, donor was enrolled in Boston around 2020. Profiling relied on immunoSEQ multiplex PCR, and the TCRdb table lists in-frame clones only, not all of them. In the table there are about 400,000 clones, roughly 90% of which are singletons. The CDR3 totals 15 residues. Germline-derived CDR1 and CDR2 are GTSNPN and SVGIG (reference sequence). Between the trimmed V and J ends, which lost 0 bases and 4 bases, there was a span of 12 bases.

Here the sequenced sample was peripheral blood, taken in a trial of Ad26.COV2.S vaccine versus placebo. The gene calls are TRBV30 and TRBJ1-4; D is unclear. The sequence derives from a person aged 18-60 years who received the Ad26.COV2.S COVID-19 vaccine or a placebo. CDR3 residues: CAWSVLSSVNEKLFF. DNA of the CDR3: TGTGCCTGGAGTGTACTGAGTAGTGTTAATGAAAAACTGTTTTTT.